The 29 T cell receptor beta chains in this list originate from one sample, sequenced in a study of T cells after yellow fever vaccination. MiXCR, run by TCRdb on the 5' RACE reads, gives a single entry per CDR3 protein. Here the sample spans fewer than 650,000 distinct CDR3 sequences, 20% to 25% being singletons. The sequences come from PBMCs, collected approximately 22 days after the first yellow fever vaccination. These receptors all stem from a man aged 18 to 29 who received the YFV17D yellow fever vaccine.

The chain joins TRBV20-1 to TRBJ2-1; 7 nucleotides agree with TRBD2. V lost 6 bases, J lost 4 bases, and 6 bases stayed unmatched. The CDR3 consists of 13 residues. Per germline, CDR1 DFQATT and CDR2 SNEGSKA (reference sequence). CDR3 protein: CSARPSGYNEQFF. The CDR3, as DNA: TGCAGTGCAAGGCCTAGCGGTTACAATGAGCAGTTCTTC.

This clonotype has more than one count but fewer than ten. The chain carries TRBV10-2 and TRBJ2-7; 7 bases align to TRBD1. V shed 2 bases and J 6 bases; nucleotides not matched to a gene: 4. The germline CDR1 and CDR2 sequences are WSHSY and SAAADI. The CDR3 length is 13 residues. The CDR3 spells CASSEGRQGEQYF. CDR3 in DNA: TGCGCCAGCAGTGAGGGGAGACAGGGCGAGCAGTACTTC.

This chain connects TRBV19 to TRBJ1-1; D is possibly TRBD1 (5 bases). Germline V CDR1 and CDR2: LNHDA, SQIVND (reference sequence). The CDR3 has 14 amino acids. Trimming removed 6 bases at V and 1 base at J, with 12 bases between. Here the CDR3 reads CASSLQARNTEAFF. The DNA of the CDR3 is TGTGCCAGTAGCTTACAGGCGCGGAACACTGAAGCTTTCTTT.

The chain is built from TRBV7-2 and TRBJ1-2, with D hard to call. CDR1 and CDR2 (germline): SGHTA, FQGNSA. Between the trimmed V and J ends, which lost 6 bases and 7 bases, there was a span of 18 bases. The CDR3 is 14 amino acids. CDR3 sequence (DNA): TGTGCCAGCAGGGGTCGAACGGGGTTGGGTGGCTACACCTTC. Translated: CASRGRTGLGGYTF.

As DNA, the CDR3 is TGCGCCAGCAGCTCAACAGCGGGGCTCCAAGAGACCCAGTACTTC. It codes for CASSSTAGLQETQYF. The chain is built from TRBV4-1 and TRBJ2-5, with 7 bases matching TRBD2. This CDR3 comprises 15 residues. V was pared by 5 bases and J by 1 base, with 7 bases of the junction left unmatched. Germline assignment: CDR1 MGHRA and CDR2 YSYEKL.

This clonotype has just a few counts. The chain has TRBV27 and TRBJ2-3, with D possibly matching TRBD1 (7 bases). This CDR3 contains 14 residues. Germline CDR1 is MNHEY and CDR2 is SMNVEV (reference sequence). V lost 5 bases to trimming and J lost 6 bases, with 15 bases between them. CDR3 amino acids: CASSPGGPWDTQYF. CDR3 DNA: TGTGCCAGCAGTCCAGGGGGGCCTTGGGATACGCAGTATTTT.

CDR3 coding DNA: TGTGCCAGCAGTTACTCCAAGGCACGAATCTACGAGCAGTACTTC. It codes for CASSYSKARIYEQYF. The V call is TRBV6-5, the J call TRBJ2-7; D unresolved. The germline V gene has CDR1 MNHEY and CDR2 SVGAGI. V gave up 0 bases and J gave up 3 bases, with 12 bases separating them. The CDR3 is 15 amino acids.

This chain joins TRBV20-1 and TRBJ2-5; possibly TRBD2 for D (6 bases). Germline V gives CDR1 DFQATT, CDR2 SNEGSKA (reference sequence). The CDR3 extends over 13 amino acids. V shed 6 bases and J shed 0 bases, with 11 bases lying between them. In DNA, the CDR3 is TGCAGTGCGACTAGACCGTACCAAGAGACCCAGTACTTC. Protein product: CSATRPYQETQYF.

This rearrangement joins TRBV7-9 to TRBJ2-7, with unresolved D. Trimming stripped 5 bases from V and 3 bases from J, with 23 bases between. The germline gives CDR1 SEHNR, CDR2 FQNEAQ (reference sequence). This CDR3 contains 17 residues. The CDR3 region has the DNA TGTGCCAGCAGCGAGACTCTAACACCCGGGTCTCACTACGAGCAGTACTTC. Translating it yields CASSETLTPGSHYEQYF.

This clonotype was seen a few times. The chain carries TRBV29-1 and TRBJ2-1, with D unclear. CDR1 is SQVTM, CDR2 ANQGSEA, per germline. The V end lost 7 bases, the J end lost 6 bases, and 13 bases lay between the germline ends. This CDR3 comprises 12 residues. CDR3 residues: CSGRATGNEQFF. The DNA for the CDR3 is TGCAGCGGTAGAGCGACGGGCAATGAGCAGTTCTTC.

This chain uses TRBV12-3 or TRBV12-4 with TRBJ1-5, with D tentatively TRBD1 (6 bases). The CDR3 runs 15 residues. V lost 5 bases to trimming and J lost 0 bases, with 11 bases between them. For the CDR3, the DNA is TGTGCCAGCAGTCACAGGGATTATAGCAATCAGCCCCAGCATTTT. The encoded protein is CASSHRDYSNQPQHF.

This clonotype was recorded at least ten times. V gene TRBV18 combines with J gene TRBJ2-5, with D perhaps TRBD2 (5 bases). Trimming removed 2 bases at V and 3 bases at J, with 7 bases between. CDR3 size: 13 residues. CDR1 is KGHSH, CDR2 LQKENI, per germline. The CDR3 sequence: CASSPSSKETQYF. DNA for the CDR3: TGTGCCAGCTCACCATCTAGCAAAGAGACCCAGTACTTC. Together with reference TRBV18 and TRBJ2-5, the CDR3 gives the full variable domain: NAGVMQNPRHLVRRRGQEARLRCSPMKGHSHVYWYRQLPEEGLKFMVYLQKENIIDESGMPKERFSAEFPKEGPSILRIQQVVRGDSAAYFCASSPSSKETQYFGPGTRLLVL.

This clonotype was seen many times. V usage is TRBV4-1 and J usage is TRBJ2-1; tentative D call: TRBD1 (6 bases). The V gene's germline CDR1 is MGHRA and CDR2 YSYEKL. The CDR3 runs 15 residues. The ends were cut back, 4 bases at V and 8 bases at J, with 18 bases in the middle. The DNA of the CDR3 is TGCGCCAGCAGCCCTACTGGACCCAGGGGAGATGAGCAGTTCTTC. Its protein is CASSPTGPRGDEQFF.

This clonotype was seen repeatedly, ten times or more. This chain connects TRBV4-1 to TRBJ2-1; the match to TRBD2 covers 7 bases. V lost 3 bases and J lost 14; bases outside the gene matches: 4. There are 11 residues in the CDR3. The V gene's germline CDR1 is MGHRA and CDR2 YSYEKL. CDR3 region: CASSHGGVEFF. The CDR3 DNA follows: TGCGCCAGCAGCCATGGGGGGGTCGAGTTCTTC.

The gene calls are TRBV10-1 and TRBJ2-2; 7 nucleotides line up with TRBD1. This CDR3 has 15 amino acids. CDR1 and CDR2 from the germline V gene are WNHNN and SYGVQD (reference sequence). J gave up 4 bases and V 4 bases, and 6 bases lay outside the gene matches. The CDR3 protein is CASSGPGQSTGELFF. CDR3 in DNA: TGCGCCAGCAGTGGACCGGGACAGTCCACCGGGGAGCTGTTTTTT.

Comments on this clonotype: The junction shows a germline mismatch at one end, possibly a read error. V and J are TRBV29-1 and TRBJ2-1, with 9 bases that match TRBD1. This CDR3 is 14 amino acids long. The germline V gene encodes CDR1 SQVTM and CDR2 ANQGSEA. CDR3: CSAENRDRDNEQFF. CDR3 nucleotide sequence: TGCAGCGCTGAAAACCGGGACAGGGATAATGAGCAGTTCTTC.

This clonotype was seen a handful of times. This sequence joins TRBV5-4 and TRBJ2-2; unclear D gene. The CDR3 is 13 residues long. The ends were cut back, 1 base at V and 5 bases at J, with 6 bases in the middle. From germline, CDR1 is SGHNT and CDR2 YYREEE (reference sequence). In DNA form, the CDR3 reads TGTGCCAGCAGCTTGCCGGTGACCGGGGAGCTGTTTTTT. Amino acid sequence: CASSLPVTGELFF.

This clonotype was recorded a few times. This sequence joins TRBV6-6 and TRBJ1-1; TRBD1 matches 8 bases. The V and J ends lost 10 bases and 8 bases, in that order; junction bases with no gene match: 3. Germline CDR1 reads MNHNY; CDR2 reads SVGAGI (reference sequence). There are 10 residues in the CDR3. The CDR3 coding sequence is TGTGCCACACACAGGGGGGAAGCTTTCTTT. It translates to CATHRGEAFF.

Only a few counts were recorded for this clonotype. The CDR3 sequence: CASSQDPLGALNIQYF. The CDR3 DNA follows: TGCGCCAGCAGCCAAGATCCTCTGGGGGCCTTAAACATTCAGTACTTC. The V gene is TRBV4-1, the J gene TRBJ2-4; D possibly corresponds to TRBD1 (6 bases). Trimming cost V 0 bases and J 6 bases, with 15 bases left between them. The CDR3 is 16 amino acids. Germline CDR1 and CDR2: MGHRA and YSYEKL.

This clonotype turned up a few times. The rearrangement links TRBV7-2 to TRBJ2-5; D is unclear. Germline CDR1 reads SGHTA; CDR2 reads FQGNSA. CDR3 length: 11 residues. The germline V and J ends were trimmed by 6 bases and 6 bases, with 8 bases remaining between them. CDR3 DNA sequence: TGTGCCAGCAGAAATAGGCAGACCCAGTACTTC. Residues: CASRNRQTQYF.

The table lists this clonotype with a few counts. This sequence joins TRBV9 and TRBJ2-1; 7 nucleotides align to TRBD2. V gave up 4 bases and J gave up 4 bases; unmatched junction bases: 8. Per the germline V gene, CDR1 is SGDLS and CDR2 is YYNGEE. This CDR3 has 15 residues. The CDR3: CASSPRLAEYNEQFF. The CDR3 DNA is TGTGCCAGCAGCCCGAGACTAGCAGAATACAATGAGCAGTTCTTC.

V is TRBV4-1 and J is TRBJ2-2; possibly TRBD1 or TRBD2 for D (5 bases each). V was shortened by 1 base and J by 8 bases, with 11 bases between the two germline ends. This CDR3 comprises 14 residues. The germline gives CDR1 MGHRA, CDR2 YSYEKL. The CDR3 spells CASSQGVGEGELFF. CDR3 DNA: TGCGCCAGCAGCCAAGGCGTGGGGGAGGGGGAGCTGTTTTTT.

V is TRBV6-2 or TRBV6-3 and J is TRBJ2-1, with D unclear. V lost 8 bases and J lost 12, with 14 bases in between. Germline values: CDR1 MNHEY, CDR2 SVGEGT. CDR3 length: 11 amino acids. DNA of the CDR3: TGTGCCAGCGCTCATGGGGAAGGGCAGTTCTTC. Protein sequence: CASAHGEGQFF.

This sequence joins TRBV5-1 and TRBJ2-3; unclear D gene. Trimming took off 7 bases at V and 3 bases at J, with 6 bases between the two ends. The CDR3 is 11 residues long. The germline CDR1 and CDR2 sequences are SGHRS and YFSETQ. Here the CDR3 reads CASDGTDTQYF. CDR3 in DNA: TGCGCCAGCGACGGGACAGATACGCAGTATTTT.

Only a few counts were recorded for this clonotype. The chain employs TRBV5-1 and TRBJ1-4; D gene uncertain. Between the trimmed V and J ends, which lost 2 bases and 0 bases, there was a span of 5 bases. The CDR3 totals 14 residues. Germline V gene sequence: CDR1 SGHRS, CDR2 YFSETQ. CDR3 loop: CASSFEATNEKLFF. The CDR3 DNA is TGCGCCAGCAGCTTTGAAGCAACTAATGAAAAACTGTTTTTT.

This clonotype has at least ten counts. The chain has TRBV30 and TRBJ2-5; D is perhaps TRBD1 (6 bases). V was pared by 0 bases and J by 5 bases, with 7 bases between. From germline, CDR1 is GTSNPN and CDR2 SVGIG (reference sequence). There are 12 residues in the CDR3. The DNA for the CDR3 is TGTGCCTGGAGTGTACAGGGTGAGACCCAGTACTTC. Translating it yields CAWSVQGETQYF.

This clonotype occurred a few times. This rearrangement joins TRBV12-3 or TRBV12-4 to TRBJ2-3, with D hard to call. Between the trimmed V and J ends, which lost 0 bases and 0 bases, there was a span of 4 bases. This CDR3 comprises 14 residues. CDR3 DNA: TGTGCCAGCAGTTTAGCTTTCAGCACAGATACGCAGTATTTT. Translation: CASSLAFSTDTQYF.

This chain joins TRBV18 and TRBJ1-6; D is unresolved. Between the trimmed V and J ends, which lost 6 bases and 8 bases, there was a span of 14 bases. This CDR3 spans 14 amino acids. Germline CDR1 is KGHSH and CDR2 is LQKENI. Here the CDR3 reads CASSQAGLDSPLHF. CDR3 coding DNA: TGTGCCAGCTCGCAAGCCGGCTTGGATTCACCCCTCCACTTT.

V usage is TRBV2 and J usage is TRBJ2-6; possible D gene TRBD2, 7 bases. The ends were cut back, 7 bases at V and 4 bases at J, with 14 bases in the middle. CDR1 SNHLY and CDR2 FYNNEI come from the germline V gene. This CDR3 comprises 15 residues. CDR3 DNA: TGTGCCAGCATGGGGGGGCCCTGGGGGGCCAACGTCCTGACTTTC. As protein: CASMGGPWGANVLTF.